This TCR beta chain was sequenced for a study of cytomegalovirus exposure and HLA in healthy donors. CDR3 length: 16 amino acids. The V end was cut by 4 bases, the J end by 0 bases, with 10 bases between. Germline CDR1 is LGHNA and CDR2 is YNFKEQ. Primers for the PCR totalled 60 Vbeta and 13 Jbeta. The data were produced by immunoSEQ multiplex PCR, yet TCRdb's version contains in-frame clones alone and is incomplete. The sample includes fewer than 200,000 clones, approximately 76% seen only once; the top ten take about 1.3%. Concerning this clone: The antigen is unknown.

Study results and caveats: Rare TCR sequences dominated, though some public TCRs recurred in many donors.

V is TRBV4-2 and J is TRBJ2-6; D unclear. The TCR sequence derives from a man aged 55 to 70 in good health and CMV-seronegative. Sequencing was done on a sample of PBMCs. The CDR3 region is CASSPTDLSGANVLTF. CDR3 bases: TGTGCCAGCAGCCCCACAGATCTCTCTGGGGCCAACGTCCTGACTTTC.